The clone carrying this TCR beta chain was found many times. TCRdb re-processed the PCR reads through MiXCR. The table has roughly 15,000 clones, roughly 26% seen once. Until they underwent thyroid surgery, no patient had received any treatment. This entry comes from a study of metastatic and nonmetastatic thyroid tumors. There are 17 residues in the CDR3. With 3 bases clipped from V and 5 bases from J, the junction kept 11 bases outside the gene matches. Germline loops: CDR1 LNHNV, CDR2 YYDKDF (reference sequence). The receptor comes from a male donor with papillary thyroid cancer or a benign thyroid nodule (not recorded which). Some clones in this sample may be carry-over from other donors' samples. Source material: blood. This sequence joins TRBV15 and TRBJ2-1, with 9 nucleotides matching TRBD2. The CDR3 bases are TGTGCCACCAGCAGGTACGTCGGGACTAGCCTCCACAATGAGCAGTTCTTC. Encoded protein: CATSRYVGTSLHNEQFF.